The 15 T cell receptor beta chains below all came from one sample that was sequenced in a study of T-cell memory formation after mild COVID-19. TCRdb re-derived calls from the 5' RACE reads in MiXCR, one entry per CDR3 protein. The sample yields hundreds of thousands of distinct CDR3 sequences, about 19% seen once. Specimen: PBMCs or a T cell subset sorted from them (not recorded which). Every receptor here comes from an adult woman who had mild COVID-19 (a few samples of this study predate the infection). Cell type and time point are not known.

The chain is built from TRBV7-2 and TRBJ2-3; the D is unclear. Germline CDR1 and CDR2: SGHTA and FQGNSA. V lost 5 bases, J lost 4 bases, and 10 bases lay in between. The CDR3 runs to 13 residues. CDR3 DNA: TGTGCCAGCAGCACCTACAGCGCAGATACGCAGTATTTT. Its protein is CASSTYSADTQYF.

The gene calls are TRBV9 and TRBJ2-5; tentative D call: TRBD1 (6 bases). CDR3 size: 14 residues. V was shortened by 0 bases and J by 5 bases, with 11 bases between the two germline ends. Germline V gives CDR1 SGDLS, CDR2 YYNGEE. The CDR3 nucleotides are TGTGCCAGCAGCGTAGGAAACAGGGTTGAGACCCAGTACTTC. Translation: CASSVGNRVETQYF.

This rearrangement joins TRBV28 to TRBJ2-2; a weak D match, TRBD1 (6 bases). CDR1 is MDHEN and CDR2 is SYDVKM in the germline V gene. The V end was cut by 3 bases, the J end by 3 bases, with 11 bases between. The CDR3 length is 15 residues. DNA for the CDR3: TGTGCCAGCAGTTTCGGGGACATGGACACCGGGGAGCTGTTTTTT. Protein sequence: CASSFGDMDTGELFF.

V usage is TRBV7-9 and J usage is TRBJ2-1, with a tentative D call TRBD1 (6 bases). From germline, CDR1 is SEHNR and CDR2 FQNEAQ (reference sequence). The CDR3 covers 13 residues. The germline V and J ends were trimmed by 8 bases and 10 bases, with 18 bases remaining between them. Here the CDR3 DNA reads TGTGCCAGCGGTGGGGGAGCAGGGGAAGAGCAGTTCTTC. Its translation: CASGGGAGEEQFF.

This rearrangement joins TRBV7-9 to TRBJ2-4; the D is unclear. The germline gives CDR1 SEHNR, CDR2 FQNEAQ (reference sequence). V lost 5 bases and J 10 bases, leaving 18 bases between the germline ends. This CDR3 contains 14 residues. The chain's CDR3 is CASSPDQRMRIQYF. The CDR3 DNA follows: TGTGCCAGCAGCCCGGATCAAAGAATGAGAATTCAGTACTTC.

The chain recombines TRBV5-6 with TRBJ1-4; D remains ambiguous. Trimming took 4 bases from V and 8 from J, leaving 9 bases between them. The germline V gene encodes CDR1 SGHDT and CDR2 YYEEEE. This CDR3 spans 12 amino acids. CDR3 sequence (DNA): TGTGCCAGCAGCCGGGCGGGGGAAAAACTGTTTTTT. Translating gives CASSRAGEKLFF.

The chain couples TRBV27 to TRBJ2-1; D gene uncertain. Trimming took off 7 bases at V and 9 bases at J, with 13 bases between the two ends. CDR1 is MNHEY and CDR2 is SMNVEV in the germline V gene (reference sequence). This CDR3 is 12 amino acids long. CDR3 amino acids: CASTTGLGEQFF. CDR3 sequence (DNA): TGTGCCAGCACTACCGGTTTGGGTGAGCAGTTCTTC.

As regards this clonotype: A read error may account for a junction end that differs from germline. The J gene is TRBJ2-1, the V gene TRBV7-2; D unresolved. This CDR3 comprises 13 residues. Per the germline V gene, CDR1 is SGHTA and CDR2 is FQGNSA. This chain's CDR3 is CAISLVSLNEQFF. CDR3 nucleotides: TGTGCCATCAGCTTAGTCAGTCTCAATGAGCAGTTCTTC.

V usage is TRBV27 and J usage is TRBJ1-2, with TRBD1 as a possible D gene (6 bases). Trimming took off 6 bases at V and 4 bases at J, with 9 bases between the two ends. This CDR3 is 12 amino acids long. CDR1 is MNHEY and CDR2 is SMNVEV in the germline V gene (reference sequence). Written as DNA, the CDR3 is TGTGCCAGCAGAACAGGGCTCTATGGCTACACCTTC. This codes for CASRTGLYGYTF.

V is TRBV12-3 or TRBV12-4 and J is TRBJ2-4, with 8 bases that match TRBD1. This CDR3 spans 16 amino acids. Unmatched junction bases numbered 6, after V lost 5 bases and J lost 0 bases. Here the CDR3 DNA reads TGTGCCAGCAGTCCCCGGACAGGGCAAGCCAAAAACATTCAGTACTTC. Residues: CASSPRTGQAKNIQYF.

The chain joins TRBV5-5 to TRBJ2-1; D ambiguous. The CDR3 loop spans 14 amino acids. Germline assignment: CDR1 SGHKS and CDR2 YYEKEE (reference sequence). V lost 2 bases and J lost 15, with 21 bases in between. CDR3 sequence: CASSLRVGPGPSFF. The CDR3 nucleotides read TGTGCCAGCAGCTTAAGGGTGGGCCCGGGCCCCTCGTTCTTC.

This clonotype was seen repeatedly, ten times or more. This chain joins TRBV24-1 and TRBJ2-5; D is unresolved. The germline V gene encodes CDR1 KGHDR and CDR2 SFDVKD. The CDR3 consists of 11 residues. Between the trimmed V and J ends, which lost 2 bases and 5 bases, there was a span of 2 bases. CDR3 sequence: CATSDWETQYF. CDR3 bases: TGTGCCACCAGTGATTGGGAGACCCAGTACTTC.

The rearrangement links TRBV7-8 to TRBJ1-6; no clear D gene. This CDR3 spans 14 amino acids. Trimming removed 9 bases at V and 0 bases at J, with 9 bases between. CDR1 SGHVS and CDR2 FQNEAQ come from the germline V gene. The CDR3 sequence is CASQESSYNSPLHF. CDR3 nucleotide sequence: TGTGCCAGTCAGGAGAGCTCCTATAATTCACCCCTCCACTTT.

The chain links TRBV10-2 to TRBJ2-3; 9 nucleotides match TRBD2. Germline values: CDR1 WSHSY, CDR2 SAAADI. V dropped 6 bases and J dropped 2; count of bases not matched to a gene: 9. The CDR3 length is 16 residues. CDR3 DNA sequence: TGCGCCAGCAGGCCGACTAGCGGATGGTTCACAGATACGCAGTATTTT. Translation: CASRPTSGWFTDTQYF.

V and J are TRBV18 and TRBJ1-1; 7 bases line up with TRBD1. Trimming cost V 2 bases and J 1 base; bases outside gene matches: 7. Germline CDR1 reads KGHSH; CDR2 reads LQKENI. The CDR3 covers 16 residues. CDR3 bases: TGTGCCAGCTCACCAAGGGCAGGGGGAGGGAACACTGAAGCTTTCTTT. Translated, it gives CASSPRAGGGNTEAFF.